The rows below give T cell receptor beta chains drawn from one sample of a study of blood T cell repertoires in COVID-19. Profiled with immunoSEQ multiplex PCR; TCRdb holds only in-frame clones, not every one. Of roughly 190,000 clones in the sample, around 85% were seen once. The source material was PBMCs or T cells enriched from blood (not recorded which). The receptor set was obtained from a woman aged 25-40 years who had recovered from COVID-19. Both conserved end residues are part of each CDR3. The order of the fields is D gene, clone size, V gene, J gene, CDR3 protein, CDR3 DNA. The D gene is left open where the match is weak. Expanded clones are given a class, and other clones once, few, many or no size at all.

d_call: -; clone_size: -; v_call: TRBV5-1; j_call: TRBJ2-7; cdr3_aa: CASSLEYAGYEQYF; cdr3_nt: TGCGCCAGCAGCTTGGAGTATGCGGGGTACGAGCAGTACTTC
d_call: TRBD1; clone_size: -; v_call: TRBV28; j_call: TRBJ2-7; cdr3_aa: CASSSTGTGPNEQYF; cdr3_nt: TGTGCCAGCAGTTCTACCGGGACAGGGCCCAACGAGCAGTACTTC
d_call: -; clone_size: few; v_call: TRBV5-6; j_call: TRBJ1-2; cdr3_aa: CASSLQWQTYTF; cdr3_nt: TGTGCCAGCAGCTTACAGTGGCAGACCTACACCTTC
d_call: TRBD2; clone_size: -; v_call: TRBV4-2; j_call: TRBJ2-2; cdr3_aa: CASSQGSGGDTGELFF; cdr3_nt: TGTGCCAGCAGCCAAGGTAGCGGGGGGGACACCGGGGAGCTGTTTTTT
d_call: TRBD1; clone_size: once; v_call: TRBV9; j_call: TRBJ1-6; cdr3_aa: CASSVGDRANSPLHF; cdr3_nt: TGTGCCAGCAGCGTAGGGGACAGGGCGAATTCACCCCTCCACTTT
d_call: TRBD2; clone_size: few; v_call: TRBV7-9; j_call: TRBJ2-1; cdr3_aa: CASSSVGTSGSSYNEQFF; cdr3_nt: TGTGCCAGCAGCTCGGTGGGGACTAGCGGGAGCTCCTACAATGAGCAGTTCTTC
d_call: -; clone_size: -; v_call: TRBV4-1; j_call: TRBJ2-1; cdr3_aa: CASSQVLPGIDEQFF; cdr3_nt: TGCGCCAGCAGCCAAGTGCTCCCGGGGATCGATGAGCAGTTCTTC
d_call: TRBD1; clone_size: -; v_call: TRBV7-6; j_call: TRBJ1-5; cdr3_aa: CASSSNRGHQPQHF; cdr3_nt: TGTGCCAGCAGCTCGAACAGGGGGCACCAGCCCCAGCATTTT
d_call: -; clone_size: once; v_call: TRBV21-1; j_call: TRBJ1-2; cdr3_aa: CASSKGPGANYGYTF; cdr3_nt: TGTGCCAGCAGCAAAGGTCCAGGGGCTAACTATGGCTACACCTTC
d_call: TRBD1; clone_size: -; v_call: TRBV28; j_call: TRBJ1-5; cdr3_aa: CASSPPDRDEYSNQPQHF; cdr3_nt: TGTGCCAGCAGCCCCCCGGACAGGGATGAATATAGCAATCAGCCCCAGCATTTT
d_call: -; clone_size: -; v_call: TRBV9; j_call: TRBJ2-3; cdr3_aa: CASSAPTGTDTQYF; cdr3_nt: TGTGCCAGCAGCGCACCAACAGGGACAGATACGCAGTATTTT
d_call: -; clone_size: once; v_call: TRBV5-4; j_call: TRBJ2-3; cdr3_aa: CASSAPGRTDTQYF; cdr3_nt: TGTGCCAGCAGCGCCCCAGGTAGGACAGATACGCAGTATTTT
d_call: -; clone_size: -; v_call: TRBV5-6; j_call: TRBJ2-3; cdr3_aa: CASSPTTGTDTQYF; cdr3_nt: TGTGCCAGCAGCCCGACTACAGGCACAGATACGCAGTATTTT
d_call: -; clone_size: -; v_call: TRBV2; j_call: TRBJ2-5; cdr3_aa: CASGFPGVGETQYF; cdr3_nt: TGTGCCAGCGGCTTCCCAGGGGTGGGCGAGACCCAGTACTTC
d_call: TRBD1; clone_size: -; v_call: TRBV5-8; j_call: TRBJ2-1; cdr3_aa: CASRGQGPFNEQFF; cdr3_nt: TGTGCCAGCAGGGGACAGGGACCATTCAATGAGCAGTTCTTC
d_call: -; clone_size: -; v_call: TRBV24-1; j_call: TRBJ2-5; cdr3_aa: CATSAGGGPGETQYF; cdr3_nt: TGTGCCACCAGTGCTGGGGGGGGGCCTGGGGAGACCCAGTACTTC
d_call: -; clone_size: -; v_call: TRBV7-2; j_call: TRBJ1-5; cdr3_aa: CASSSDRVGPQHF; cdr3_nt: TGTGCCAGCAGCTCGGACAGAGTAGGTCCCCAGCATTTT
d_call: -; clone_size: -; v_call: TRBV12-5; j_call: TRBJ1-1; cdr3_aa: CASGLMSNTEAFF; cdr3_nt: TGTGCTAGTGGGTTAATGTCGAACACTGAAGCTTTCTTT
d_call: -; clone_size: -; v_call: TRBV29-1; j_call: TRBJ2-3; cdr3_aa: CSVEPGDTQYF; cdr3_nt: TGCAGCGTGGAACCAGGAGATACGCAGTATTTT
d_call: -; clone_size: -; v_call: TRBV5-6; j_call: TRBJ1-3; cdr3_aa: CASSLASVSGSDTIYF; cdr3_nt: TGTGCCAGCAGCTTGGCGTCTGTCTCGGGGTCCGACACCATATATTTT